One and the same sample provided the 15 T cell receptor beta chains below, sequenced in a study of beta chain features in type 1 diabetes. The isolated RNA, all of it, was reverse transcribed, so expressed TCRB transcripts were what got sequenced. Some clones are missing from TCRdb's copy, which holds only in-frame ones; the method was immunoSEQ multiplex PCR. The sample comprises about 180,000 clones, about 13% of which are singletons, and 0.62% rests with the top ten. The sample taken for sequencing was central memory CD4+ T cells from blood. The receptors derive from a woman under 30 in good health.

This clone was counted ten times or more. CDR3 loop: CASSPWAGYTF. In nucleotides, the CDR3 is TGTGCCAGCAGCCCGTGGGCAGGCTACACCTTC. The chain links TRBV16 to TRBJ1-2, with D hard to call. The CDR3 length is 11 residues. Trimming cost V 4 bases and J 8 bases, with 8 bases left between them. The germline V gene has CDR1 KGHSY and CDR2 FQNENV.

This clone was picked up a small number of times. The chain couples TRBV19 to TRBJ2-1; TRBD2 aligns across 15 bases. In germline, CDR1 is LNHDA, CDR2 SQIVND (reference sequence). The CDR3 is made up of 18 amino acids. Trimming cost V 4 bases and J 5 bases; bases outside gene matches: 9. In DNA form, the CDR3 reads TGTGCCAGTAGTACTGGACTAGCGGGAGGGCCAACCCACAATGAGCAGTTCTTC. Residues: CASSTGLAGGPTHNEQFF.

For the CDR3, the DNA is TGTGCCAGCAGTGAATATAAGCGGGAGGGAAGTAATGAGCAGTTCTTC. Its translation is CASSEYKREGSNEQFF. V usage is TRBV2 and J usage is TRBJ2-1; 10 positions agree with TRBD2. The germline gives CDR1 SNHLY, CDR2 FYNNEI. The V gene end was trimmed by 2 bases and the J gene end by 7 bases; junction bases not matched to a gene: 8. This CDR3 has 16 amino acids. Combining the CDR3 with reference TRBV2 and TRBJ2-1 gives the whole variable domain EPEVTQTPSHQVTQMGQEVILRCVPISNHLYFYWYRQILGQKVEFLVSFYNNEISEKSEIFDDQFSVERPDGSNFTLKIRSTKLEDSAMYFCASSEYKREGSNEQFFGPGTRLTVL.

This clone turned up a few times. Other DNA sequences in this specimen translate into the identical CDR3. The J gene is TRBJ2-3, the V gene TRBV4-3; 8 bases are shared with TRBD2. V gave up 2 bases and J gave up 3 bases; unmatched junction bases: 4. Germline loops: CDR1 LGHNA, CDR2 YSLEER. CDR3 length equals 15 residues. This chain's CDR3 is CASSQLSGSTDTQYF. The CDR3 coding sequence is TGCGCCAGCAGCCAACTCAGCGGGAGTACAGATACGCAGTATTTT.

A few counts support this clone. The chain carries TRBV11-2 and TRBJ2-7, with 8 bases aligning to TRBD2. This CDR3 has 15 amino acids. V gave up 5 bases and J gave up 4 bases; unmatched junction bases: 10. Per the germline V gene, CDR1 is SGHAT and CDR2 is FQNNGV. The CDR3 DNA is TGTGCCAGCAGCCCAACAGCGGGAGTCAGATACGAGCAGTACTTC. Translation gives CASSPTAGVRYEQYF.

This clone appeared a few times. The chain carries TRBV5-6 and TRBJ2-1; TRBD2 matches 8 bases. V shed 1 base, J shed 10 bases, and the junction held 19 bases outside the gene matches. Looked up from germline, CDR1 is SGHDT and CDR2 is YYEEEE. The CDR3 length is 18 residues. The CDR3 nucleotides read TGTGCCAGCAGCTTGAGGATTAGCGGGACGGGGGGCTACATCGAGCAGTTCTTC. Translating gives CASSLRISGTGGYIEQFF. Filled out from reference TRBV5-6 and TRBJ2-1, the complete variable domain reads DAGVTQSPTHLIKTRGQQVTLRCSPKSGHDTVSWYQQALGQGPQFIFQYYEEEERQRGNFPDRFSGHQFPNYSSELNVNALLLGDSALYLCASSLRISGTGGYIEQFFGPGTRLTVL.

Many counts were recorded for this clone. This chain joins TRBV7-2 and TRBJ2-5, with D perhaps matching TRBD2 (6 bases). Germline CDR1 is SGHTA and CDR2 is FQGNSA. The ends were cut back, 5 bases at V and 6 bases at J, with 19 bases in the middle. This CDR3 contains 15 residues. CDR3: CASSITPTSSQTQYF. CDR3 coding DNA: TGTGCCAGCAGCATTACCCCCACTAGCTCCCAGACCCAGTACTTC.

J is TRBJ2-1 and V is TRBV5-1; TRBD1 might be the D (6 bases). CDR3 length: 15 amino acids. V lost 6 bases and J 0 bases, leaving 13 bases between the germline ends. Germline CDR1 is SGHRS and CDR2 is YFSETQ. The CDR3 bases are TGCGCCAGCACAGGGGTCAGGAACTCCTACAATGAGCAGTTCTTC. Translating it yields CASTGVRNSYNEQFF.

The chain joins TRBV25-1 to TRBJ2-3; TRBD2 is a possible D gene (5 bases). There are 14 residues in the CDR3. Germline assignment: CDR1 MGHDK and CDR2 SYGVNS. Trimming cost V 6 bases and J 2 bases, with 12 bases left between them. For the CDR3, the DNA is TGTGCCAGCAGAGGACCGGGAATCACAGATACGCAGTATTTT. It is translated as CASRGPGITDTQYF.

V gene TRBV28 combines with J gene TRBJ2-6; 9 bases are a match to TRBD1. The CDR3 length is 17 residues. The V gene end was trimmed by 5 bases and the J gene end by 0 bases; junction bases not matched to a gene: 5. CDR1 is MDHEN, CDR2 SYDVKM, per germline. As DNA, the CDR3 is TGTGCCAGCAGTCCGGGACAGGGCCCCTCTGGGGCCAACGTCCTGACTTTC. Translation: CASSPGQGPSGANVLTF.

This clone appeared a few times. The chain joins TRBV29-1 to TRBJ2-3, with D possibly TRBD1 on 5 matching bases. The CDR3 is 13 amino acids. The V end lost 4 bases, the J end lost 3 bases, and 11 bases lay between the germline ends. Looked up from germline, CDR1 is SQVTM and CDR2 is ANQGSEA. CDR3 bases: TGCAGCGTTGTATATGACAGAACAGATACGCAGTATTTT. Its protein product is CSVVYDRTDTQYF.

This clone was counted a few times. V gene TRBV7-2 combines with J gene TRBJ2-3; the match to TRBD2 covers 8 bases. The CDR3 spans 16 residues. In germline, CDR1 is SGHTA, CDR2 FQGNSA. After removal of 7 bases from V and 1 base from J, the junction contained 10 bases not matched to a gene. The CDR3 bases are TGTGCCAGCACTATGAATAGCGGGATCCGCACAGATACGCAGTATTTT. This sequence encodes CASTMNSGIRTDTQYF.

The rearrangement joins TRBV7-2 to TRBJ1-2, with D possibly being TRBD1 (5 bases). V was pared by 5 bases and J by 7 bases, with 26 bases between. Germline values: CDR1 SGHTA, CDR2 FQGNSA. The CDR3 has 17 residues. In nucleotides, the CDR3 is TGTGCCAGCAGCGCTGGGGGGAATGTCGGGGACTTAGGTGGCTACACCTTC. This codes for CASSAGGNVGDLGGYTF.

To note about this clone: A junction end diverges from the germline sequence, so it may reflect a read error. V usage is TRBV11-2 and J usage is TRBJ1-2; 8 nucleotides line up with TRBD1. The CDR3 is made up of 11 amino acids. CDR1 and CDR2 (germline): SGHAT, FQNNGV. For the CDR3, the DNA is TGTGCCAGCAGCTCACGGACAGGGTCCAGCTTC. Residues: CASSSRTGSSF.

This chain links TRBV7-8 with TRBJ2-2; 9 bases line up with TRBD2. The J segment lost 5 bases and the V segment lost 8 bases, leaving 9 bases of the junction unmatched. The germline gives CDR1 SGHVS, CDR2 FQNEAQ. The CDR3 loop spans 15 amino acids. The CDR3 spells CASSGAGGVTGELFF. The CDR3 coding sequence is TGTGCCAGCTCCGGAGCGGGAGGTGTGACCGGGGAGCTGTTTTTT.